The rows below give T cell receptor beta chains drawn from one sample of a study of T cell responses to AZD1222 COVID-19 vaccine. Sequencing was performed with immunoSEQ multiplex PCR; in TCRdb, only in-frame clones are kept and a portion is missing. The sample contains more than 120,000 clones, 92% of which appear only once. The sequenced sample was peripheral blood, obtained 28 days after the second AZD1222 dose. The receptors here all came from an adult who received the AZD1222 COVID-19 vaccine. CDR3s include the opening cysteine and the closing phenylalanine or tryptophan. Each record gives: J gene, V gene, clone size, D gene, CDR3 DNA, CDR3 protein. A D gene is named only where the DNA matches it firmly. Size tells how often a clone was seen (once, few, many) or the class of an expanded clone, and some rows leave it out.

TRBJ1-5,TRBV24-1,NA,NA,TGTGCCACCAGTGATTTCGGTGCCAATCAGCCCCAGCATTTT,CATSDFGANQPQHF
TRBJ1-1,TRBV18,NA,TRBD1,TGTGCCAGCTCACAGGGGGCGGACACTGAAGCTTTCTTT,CASSQGADTEAFF
TRBJ1-5,TRBV19,NA,NA,TGTGCCACCAAACCCGGGCAGGAACACAATCAGCCCCAGCATTTT,CATKPGQEHNQPQHF
TRBJ2-3,TRBV3-1/TRBV3-2,NA,NA,TGTGCCAGCAGCCAAGTGGATACGCAGTATTTT,CASSQVDTQYF
TRBJ1-1,TRBV9,NA,NA,TGTGCCAGCAGCGTTTTGGAGTCCGGGCAAGTGGCTTTCTTT,CASSVLESGQVAFF
TRBJ2-1,TRBV10-3,NA,NA,TGTGCCATCAGTACGTATGGTTCCTACAATGAGCAGTTCTTC,CAISTYGSYNEQFF
TRBJ2-1,TRBV5-5,NA,TRBD1,TGTGCCACCGCGACAGGGGATATCGATGAGCAGTTCTTC,CATATGDIDEQFF
TRBJ1-1,TRBV21-1,NA,NA,TGTGCCAGCAGCAAGTCAGCGGTCACTGAAGCTTTCTTT,CASSKSAVTEAFF
TRBJ2-7,TRBV28,NA,NA,TGTGCCAGCAGACACCGGGGGTACGAGCAGTACTTC,CASRHRGYEQYF
TRBJ2-7,TRBV29-1,NA,NA,TGCAGCGTTCGGGGTCTCGGCGGTTACGAGCAGTACTTC,CSVRGLGGYEQYF
TRBJ2-5,TRBV27,NA,NA,TGTGCCAGCAGTTTGCTCTCTCCTGGCAGGGTGGCGGAGACCCAGTACTTC,CASSLLSPGRVAETQYF
TRBJ2-5,TRBV5-4,NA,TRBD2,TGTGCCAGCAGCTTAGCCGGGACTAGCGGATTTATGACCCAGTACTTC,CASSLAGTSGFMTQYF
TRBJ1-2,TRBV11-2,NA,NA,TGTGCCAGCAGCTTAACTGGGATGGAGGCGGGGTATGGCTACACCTTC,CASSLTGMEAGYGYTF
TRBJ2-7,TRBV11-2,NA,NA,TGTGCCAGCAGCTCCCTTAGGCACAACTCCTACGAGCAGTACTTC,CASSSLRHNSYEQYF
TRBJ1-1,TRBV30,NA,NA,TGTGCCTGGAGTGAACAGGGAGTTGAAGCTTTCTTT,CAWSEQGVEAFF
TRBJ1-2,TRBV28,NA,NA,TGTGCCAGCAGTCAGCCTAGCAGGGGCGACTTCTATGGCTACACCTTC,CASSQPSRGDFYGYTF
TRBJ1-4,TRBV5-6,NA,TRBD1,TGTGCCAGCAGCTGGGACAGGGCCCGCGGAAACTTTGAAAAACTGTTTTTT,CASSWDRARGNFEKLFF
TRBJ1-2,TRBV2,NA,NA,TGTGCCAGCAGTGACAGCCAGAGCTATGGCTACACCTTC,CASSDSQSYGYTF
TRBJ1-2,TRBV29-1,NA,NA,TGCAGCGCCAAACCGTCGATTACCTATGGCTACACCTTC,CSAKPSITYGYTF
TRBJ1-3,TRBV28,NA,NA,TGTGCCAGCAGTCGGGGACGGGGAAACACCATATATTTT,CASSRGRGNTIYF
TRBJ1-1,TRBV5-6,NA,NA,TGTGCCAGCAGCGTCGTCAACACTGAAGCTTTCTTT,CASSVVNTEAFF
TRBJ1-2,TRBV5-1,NA,NA,TGCGCCAGCAGCCCTGACTCCCTCAACTATGGCTACACCTTC,CASSPDSLNYGYTF
TRBJ1-6,TRBV27,NA,TRBD1,TGTGCCAGCAGCGCGACAGGGTCATCACCCCTCCACTTT,CASSATGSSPLHF
TRBJ1-2,TRBV2,NA,NA,TGTGCCAGCAGTCCTCGGATGGGGGCTAACTATGGCTACACCTTC,CASSPRMGANYGYTF
TRBJ2-2,TRBV24-1,NA,TRBD1,TGTGCCACCAGTGATTTACCGGGACAGGGGGCGTCCGGGGAGCTGTTTTTT,CATSDLPGQGASGELFF
TRBJ1-1,TRBV4-1,NA,NA,TGCGCCAGCAGCCAAGTGGGAGGGGCGAGGGGTACTGAAGCTTTCTTT,CASSQVGGARGTEAFF
TRBJ1-5,TRBV7-8,NA,NA,TGTGCCAGCAGCCAAAGGAGAGCGGGCCGGGCCGGTAGTTGGAATCAGCCCCAGCATTTT,CASSQRRAGRAGSWNQPQHF
TRBJ1-1,TRBV28,NA,NA,TGTGCCAGCAGCGCATCCCGGGACACTGAAGCTTTCTTT,CASSASRDTEAFF
TRBJ2-2,TRBV7-8,NA,TRBD2,TGTGCCAGCAGCTTAGGGGCTAGCGGGAGGACCGGGGAGCTGTTTTTT,CASSLGASGRTGELFF
TRBJ1-1,TRBV9,once,NA,TGTGCCAGCAGCGGTGGCGACAAGGCTGAAGCTTTCTTT,CASSGGDKAEAFF
TRBJ1-2,TRBV6-5,NA,NA,TGTGCCAGCAGATGGGGGTTAGCTAACTATGGCTACACCTTC,CASRWGLANYGYTF
TRBJ1-4,TRBV7-9,once,TRBD1,TGTGCCAGCAGCACCAGGGGGCGGGATGAAAAACTGTTTTTT,CASSTRGRDEKLFF
TRBJ2-1,TRBV19,once,NA,TGTGCCAGTAGTTTTGGCATGAGCTCCTACAATGAGCAGTTCTTC,CASSFGMSSYNEQFF
TRBJ1-5,TRBV6-5,NA,NA,TGTGCCAGCGCACAGGGCCGGAATCAGCCCCAGCATTTT,CASAQGRNQPQHF
TRBJ1-6,TRBV3-1/TRBV3-2,once,NA,TGTGCCAGCAGCCAAGATATTGGGGGCGGGTCACCCCTCCACTTT,CASSQDIGGGSPLHF
TRBJ2-1,TRBV27,NA,TRBD2,TGTGCCAGCAGTTTCTTTGGTAGCGGGATTGACAATGAGCAGTTCTTC,CASSFFGSGIDNEQFF
TRBJ1-6,TRBV21-1,NA,NA,TGTGCCAGCAGCAATTCCGGAGGGCCGGCCTCGGGTTCACCCCTCCACTTT,CASSNSGGPASGSPLHF
TRBJ1-2,TRBV6-5,NA,NA,TGTGCCAGCAGTTACATACCCAAGCGGCAGGGAGGTGGCTACACCTTC,CASSYIPKRQGGGYTF
TRBJ1-6,TRBV28,NA,NA,TGTGCCAGCAGCCTCGAGGGGGGAAATTCACCCCTCCACTTT,CASSLEGGNSPLHF
TRBJ1-4,TRBV29-1,NA,TRBD1,TGCAGCGTTTTGGACAGGGGTGAGGAAAAACTGTTTTTT,CSVLDRGEEKLFF
TRBJ1-2,TRBV6-5,NA,NA,TGTGCCAGCAGTCCGGTCGTAACAGGGTTGCGAGGCTACACCTTC,CASSPVVTGLRGYTF
TRBJ1-2,TRBV7-9,NA,NA,TGTGCCAGCAGCTTAGGATCCCAAATTAACTATGGCTACACCTTC,CASSLGSQINYGYTF
TRBJ1-1,TRBV7-3,NA,TRBD1,TGTGCCAGCAGCGTAACAGGGGGTCAGGCGAACACTGAAGCTTTCTTT,CASSVTGGQANTEAFF
TRBJ2-2,TRBV2,many,NA,TGTGCCAGCAGGGTCACAGGGACCACCGGGGAGCTGTTTTTT,CASRVTGTTGELFF
TRBJ1-1,TRBV7-9,NA,NA,TGTGCCAGCAGCTTAAAAGGGACCCGGGAGGCTGAAGCTTTCTTT,CASSLKGTREAEAFF
TRBJ1-1,TRBV29-1,NA,NA,TGCAGCGGGATTCGGAACACTGAAGCTTTCTTT,CSGIRNTEAFF
TRBJ1-2,TRBV9,NA,NA,TGTGCCAGCGGAAGGGGAGGTAACTATGGCTACACCTTC,CASGRGGNYGYTF
TRBJ1-4,TRBV5-5,NA,NA,TGTGCCAGCAGCGAGGCGGTGGGGGTGACGACTAATGAAAAACTGTTTTTT,CASSEAVGVTTNEKLFF
TRBJ2-5,TRBV7-2,NA,NA,TGTGCCAGCAGCCTTATCCCTAGCGTCCAAGAGACCCAGTACTTC,CASSLIPSVQETQYF
TRBJ1-4,TRBV25-1,NA,NA,TGTGCCAGCAGGGGGATTGGGGCAACTAATGAAAAACTGTTTTTT,CASRGIGATNEKLFF
TRBJ1-1,TRBV19,NA,NA,TGTGCCAGTAGTCTGTCCGGCGTGAACACTGAAGCTTTCTTT,CASSLSGVNTEAFF